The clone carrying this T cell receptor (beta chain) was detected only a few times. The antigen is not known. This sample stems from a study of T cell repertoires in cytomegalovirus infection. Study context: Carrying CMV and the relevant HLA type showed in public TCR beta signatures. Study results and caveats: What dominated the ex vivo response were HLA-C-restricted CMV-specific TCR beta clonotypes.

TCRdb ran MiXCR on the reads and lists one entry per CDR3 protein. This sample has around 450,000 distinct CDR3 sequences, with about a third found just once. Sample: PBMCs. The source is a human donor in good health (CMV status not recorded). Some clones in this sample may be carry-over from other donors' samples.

CDR3 loop: CASSIAATGTDTQYF. DNA of the CDR3: TGTGCCAGTAGTATAGCCGCGACAGGCACAGATACGCAGTATTTT. The rearrangement uses TRBV19 and TRBJ2-3; possible D gene TRBD1, 5 bases. The germline V gene encodes CDR1 LNHDA and CDR2 SQIVND (reference sequence). Trimming shortened V by 1 base and J by 1 base, and 9 bases separated the two germline ends. The CDR3 consists of 15 residues.